The text below deals with one T cell receptor (beta chain). The antigen remains unidentified. This sample was taken from a study of cytomegalovirus exposure and HLA in healthy donors. Findings and caveats of the study: V- and J-gene trimming in TCR beta was tied to a missense DCLRE1C variant by an analysis performed later. Links to common viral pathogens appeared, in a later analysis, for several of the most significant clusters.

Both 60 Vbeta primers and 13 Jbeta primers went into the PCR. Data came from immunoSEQ multiplex PCR; TCRdb stores just in-frame clones and leaves some out. The sample has about 100,000 clones; around 74% are singletons. Unmatched junction bases numbered 7, after V lost 3 bases and J lost 3 bases. Germline CDR1 and CDR2: MNHNY and SVGAGI (reference sequence). The CDR3 contains 16 residues. At the time of sampling, donors were nominally healthy, though unrecorded immune exposures were likely. The sequence was collected from a man aged 40-49 years in good health and CMV-seropositive. Source material: PBMCs. V and J are TRBV6-6 and TRBJ2-2, with 7 bases fitting TRBD1. The CDR3 DNA follows: TGTGCCAGCAGTTATTCCCGGGACAGATACACCGGGGAGCTGTTTTTT. Residues: CASSYSRDRYTGELFF.